A single T cell receptor beta chain is shown here with its context. There is no known antigen for this receptor. No base quality information exists; no much larger clone differs at one position. This record comes from a study of blood T cell repertoires in COVID-19 (dated by TCRdb to 2020 to 2021). As for the study more broadly: Samples covering the acute and convalescent phases of COVID-19 were provided by collaborators in the United States, Italy and Spain. The prospective study material was composed of cDNA or gDNA derived from T cells, B-cell-depleted T cells, or PBMCs. The dataset comprised deeply sampled blood TCRbeta repertoires from subjects exposed to, actively infected with, or recovered from COVID-19. The repertoires were released in a freely available public database meant as a resource for research on the immune response to SARS-CoV-2. The samples were drawn from two sources: the first 160 participants of the ongoing ImmuneRACE study, and fewer than 1,500 subjects contributed by 6 global collaborators. The sample metadata nearly always contained a de-identified subject ID, COVID-19 status, age in years and sex. Where available, HLA class I and class II types were obtained from metadata supplied by the sample provider rather than from assay-based typing. The investigation overall reported the following: How much clinical and demographic metadata was included differed by source and by participant, and the metadata was provided uncurated.

One collaborating source in Seattle enrolled patients during active infection and followed them longitudinally through the course of disease. Each collaborating institution followed its own protocols to collect whole blood in K2EDTA tubes. For TCRbeta analysis, collaborators shipped samples in one of three forms: frozen whole blood, isolated PBMCs, or DNA extracted from either of those sample types. CDR1 and CDR2 are read off the germline V gene as MGHRA and YSYEKL. Spanning cysteine to phenylalanine, the CDR3 consists of 14 amino acids. The retained sequence is limited to the CDR3, 42 bases, with the frame set at the first base. Trimming at the junction amounts to 3 bases on V and 4 bases on J, and the germline ends lie 12 bases apart. The immunoSEQ Assay, a bias-controlled multiplex PCR, was used to amplify TCRbeta CDR3 regions from genomic DNA. For the original study's pipeline: The number of nucleated cells in each sample was estimated by amplification of reference gene primers within the assay. Sequence reads were collapsed and filtered to measure the absolute abundance of every unique TCRbeta CDR3 rearrangement. Productive Simpson clonality was computed per sample as the square root of Simpson's diversity index over productive rearrangements. TCRdb's version of the immuneACCESS table is confined to in-frame rearrangements and falls short of the full clone set. An unresolved V gene accounts for under half of the shortfall where checked; the remainder is of unknown origin. Clonal size and the V and J genes are those of that table, whereas D and trimming came from the DNA. This sample is represented by 160,000 or so clones; approximately 85% of them were singletons. The ten largest make up roughly 5.4% of the sample.

This sequence originates from a woman aged 50 to 60 with COVID-19, enrolled during active disease. The chain was built from TRBV4-1 and TRBJ1-2; there is no confident call for the D gene. Input material: peripheral blood. This receptor carries the CDR3 CASSHLADFYGYTF. The nucleotide sequence reads TGCGCCAGCAGCCATCTGGCGGATTTCTATGGCTACACCTTC.